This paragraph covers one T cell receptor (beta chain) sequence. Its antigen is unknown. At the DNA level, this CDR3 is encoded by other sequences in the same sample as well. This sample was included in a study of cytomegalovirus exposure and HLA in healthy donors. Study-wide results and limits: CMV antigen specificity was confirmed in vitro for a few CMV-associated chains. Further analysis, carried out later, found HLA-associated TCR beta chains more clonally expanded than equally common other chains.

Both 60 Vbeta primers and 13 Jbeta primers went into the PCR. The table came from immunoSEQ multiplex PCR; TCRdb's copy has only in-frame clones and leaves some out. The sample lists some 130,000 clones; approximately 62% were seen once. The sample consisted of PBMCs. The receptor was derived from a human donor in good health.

CDR3 bases: TGTGCCAGCTCACCAGGACTAGCGGGAGTCGGAGATACGCAGTATTTT. Amino acids: CASSPGLAGVGDTQYF. The rearrangement uses TRBV18 and TRBJ2-3; 13 nucleotides match TRBD2. Per the germline V gene, CDR1 is KGHSH and CDR2 is LQKENI. This CDR3 region has 16 residues. J was trimmed by 5 bases and V by 2 bases; bases with no gene match: 4.